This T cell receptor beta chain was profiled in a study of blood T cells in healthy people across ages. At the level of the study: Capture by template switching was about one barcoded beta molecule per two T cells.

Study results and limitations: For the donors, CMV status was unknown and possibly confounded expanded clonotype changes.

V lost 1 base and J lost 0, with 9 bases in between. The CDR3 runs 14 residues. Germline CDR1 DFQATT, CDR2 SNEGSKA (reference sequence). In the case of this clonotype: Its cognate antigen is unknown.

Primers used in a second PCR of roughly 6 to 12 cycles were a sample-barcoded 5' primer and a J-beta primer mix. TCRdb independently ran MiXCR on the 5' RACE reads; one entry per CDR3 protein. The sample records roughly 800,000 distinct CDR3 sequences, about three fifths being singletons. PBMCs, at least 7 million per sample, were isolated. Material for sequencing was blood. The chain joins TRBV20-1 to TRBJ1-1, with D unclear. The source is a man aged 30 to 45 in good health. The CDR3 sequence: CSARGSLVNTEAFF. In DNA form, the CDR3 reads TGCAGTGCTAGAGGGAGTTTGGTGAACACTGAAGCTTTCTTT.